This T cell receptor beta chain was captured by sequencing in a study of T cells in Graves' hyperthyroidism and ophthalmopathy. Uncontrolled infection, other autoimmune disease, pregnancy or lactation excluded patients. Fresh peripheral blood, approximately 10 ml, yielded the PBMCs. The CDR3 loop spans 16 amino acids. Per the germline V gene, CDR1 is LGHNA and CDR2 is YSLEER. J was trimmed by 5 bases and V by 2 bases; bases with no gene match: 6. Regions amplified from RNA transcripts were the TCR beta CDR3 regions. When the TCR CDR3 underwent first-round RT-PCR, the HTBI primer set was used. MiXCR was run by TCRdb on the multiplex PCR reads, yielding one entry per CDR3 protein. The sample holds a few hundred thousand distinct CDR3 sequences, about 16% seen once.

Material: blood. The chain employs TRBV4-3 and TRBJ1-4; TRBD1 matches 9 bases. The receptor comes from a woman aged 25-40 years with Graves' ophthalmopathy. This CDR3 is CASSQRSGQGNEKLFF. The CDR3 DNA reads TGCGCCAGCAGCCAAAGATCCGGACAGGGGAATGAAAAACTGTTTTTT.